Listed below are T cell receptor beta chains from one sample, sequenced in a study of shared clonotypes between healthy human individuals. The method was immunoSEQ multiplex PCR; TCRdb's version includes in-frame clones alone and lacks a portion of them. This table holds about 2 million clones, 85% to 95% found once. Sequenced sample: naive CD4+ T cells sorted from blood. The receptors come from a man aged 18 to 30 in good health. Each CDR3 is given with its conserved first and last residue. D genes are given only for firm matches. Rows give clone size only sometimes, using once, few, many, or a class for an expanded clone.

>14|TRBD1|-|TRBV2|TRBJ1-2
CASSDSGGASGYTF
TGTGCCAGCAGTGATTCAGGGGGCGCGAGCGGCTACACCTTC
>15|-|-|TRBV7-2|TRBJ1-1
CASKPVEGINTEAFF
TGTGCCAGCAAGCCGGTGGAGGGTATCAACACTGAAGCTTTCTTT
>13|-|-|TRBV30|TRBJ1-2
CAWIPGTNYGYTF
TGTGCCTGGATCCCCGGGACAAACTATGGCTACACCTTC
>15|-|-|TRBV6-1|TRBJ1-3
CASTLMALSGNTIYF
TGTGCCAGCACCCTTATGGCCCTCTCTGGAAACACCATATATTTT
>15|-|-|TRBV6-1|TRBJ1-5
CASRDLYGSNQPQHF
TGTGCCAGCAGGGACTTGTATGGTAGCAATCAGCCCCAGCATTTT
>16|TRBD1|-|TRBV7-2|TRBJ1-3
CASSKRQGNSGNTIYF
TGTGCCAGCAGCAAACGACAGGGAAACTCTGGAAACACCATATATTTT
>14|TRBD1|-|TRBV28|TRBJ1-4
CASRETGGNEKLFF
TGTGCCAGCAGAGAAACAGGGGGTAACGAAAAACTGTTTTTT
>15|-|-|TRBV19|TRBJ1-6
CASSIEAVFNSPLHF
TGTGCCAGTAGTATAGAGGCAGTTTTTAATTCACCCCTCCACTTT
>13|-|-|TRBV2|TRBJ1-1
CASSPRELTEAFF
TGTGCCAGCAGCCCCCGTGAACTCACTGAAGCTTTCTTT
>14|-|many|TRBV6-8|TRBJ1-3
CASSTGIPGNTIYF
TGTGCCAGCAGTACAGGGATTCCGGGAAACACCATATATTTT
>11|-|once|TRBV18|TRBJ2-7
CASSQLGEQYF
TGTGCCAGCTCACAGCTAGGCGAGCAGTACTTC
>14|-|-|TRBV6-5|TRBJ2-7
CASSYSKGLYEQYF
TGTGCCAGCAGTTACTCGAAGGGGCTTTACGAGCAGTACTTC
>15|TRBD1|-|TRBV5-1|TRBJ1-2
CASSLEGQADYGYTF
TGCGCCAGCAGCTTGGAAGGACAGGCGGACTATGGCTACACCTTC
>11|-|-|TRBV27|TRBJ2-5
CASSLGETQYF
TGTGCCAGCAGCCTTGGGGAGACCCAGTACTTC
>13|-|-|TRBV10-3|TRBJ1-4
CAISEAPNEKLFF
TGTGCCATCAGTGAGGCCCCTAATGAAAAACTGTTTTTT
>17|-|few|TRBV5-1|TRBJ1-6
CASSPDTSSSYNSPLHF
TGCGCCAGCAGCCCCGACACCTCCAGCTCCTATAATTCACCCCTCCACTTT
>14|TRBD1|once|TRBV28|TRBJ1-1
CASSAHRGNTEAFF
TGTGCCAGCAGTGCCCACAGGGGGAACACTGAAGCTTTCTTT
>17|-|-|TRBV7-2|TRBJ1-2
CASSLETGDSPYYGYTF
TGTGCCAGCAGCTTAGAGACAGGCGACTCACCCTACTATGGCTACACCTTC
>15|-|once|TRBV10-1|TRBJ2-1
CASSADSSGHNEQFF
TGCGCCAGCAGTGCGGACAGCTCGGGTCACAATGAGCAGTTCTTC
>18|-|-|TRBV18|TRBJ1-4
CASSPNTLQGSTNEKLFF
TGTGCCAGCTCACCAAATACTCTACAGGGTTCAACTAATGAAAAACTGTTTTTT
>13|-|-|TRBV6-6|TRBJ1-5
CASSAGTVQPQHF
TGTGCCAGCAGCGCCGGGACGGTTCAGCCCCAGCATTTT
>15|TRBD2|-|TRBV6-6|TRBJ2-3
CASSLLAAAADTQYF
TGTGCCAGCAGTTTACTAGCGGCGGCCGCAGATACGCAGTATTTT
>15|-|-|TRBV5-4|TRBJ2-3
CASSLRRESTDTQYF
TGTGCCAGCAGCTTGAGGAGGGAAAGCACAGATACGCAGTATTTT
>13|TRBD1|once|TRBV10-3|TRBJ2-1
CAIRDRDFNEQFF
TGTGCCATCAGGGACAGGGACTTCAATGAGCAGTTCTTC
>16|TRBD1|-|TRBV10-2|TRBJ2-5
CASSERGGAWGETQYF
TGCGCCAGCAGTGAAAGAGGGGGCGCCTGGGGAGAGACCCAGTACTTC
>16|-|-|TRBV5-1|TRBJ2-5
CASSFPSGRQQETQYF
TGCGCCAGCAGCTTCCCGAGTGGCAGGCAGCAAGAGACCCAGTACTTC
>14|-|-|TRBV2|TRBJ1-2
CASSVAERLYGYTF
TGTGCCAGCAGTGTAGCGGAACGGCTCTATGGCTACACCTTC
>15|TRBD1|-|TRBV7-9|TRBJ2-1
CASMDRGLIYNEQFF
TGTGCCAGTATGGACAGGGGGCTTATCTACAATGAGCAGTTCTTC
>15|-|-|TRBV6-1|TRBJ2-2
CATQRQELNTGELFF
TGTGCCACCCAGAGGCAGGAGCTGAACACCGGGGAGCTGTTTTTT
>15|-|-|TRBV6-5|TRBJ1-2
CASTNTQGQTYGYTF
TGTGCCAGCACCAACACACAAGGACAAACCTATGGCTACACCTTC
>17|-|-|TRBV6-1|TRBJ2-6
CASSEAPPFSGANVLTF
TGTGCCAGCAGTGAAGCTCCACCTTTCTCTGGGGCCAACGTCCTGACTTTC
>13|-|-|TRBV21-1|TRBJ1-5
CASSRTSNQPQHF
TGTGCCAGCAGTAGGACAAGCAATCAGCCCCAGCATTTT
>15|TRBD2|-|TRBV6-6|TRBJ2-7
CASSYSTSGTYEQYF
TGTGCCAGCAGTTACTCTACTAGCGGAACCTACGAGCAGTACTTC
>13|-|once|TRBV10-3|TRBJ2-5
CAISDSGQETQYF
TGTGCCATCAGTGATAGCGGCCAAGAGACCCAGTACTTC
>13|-|once|TRBV19|TRBJ1-5
CASSIGVGQPQHF
TGTGCCAGTAGTATTGGGGTGGGACAGCCCCAGCATTTT
>18|-|-|TRBV13|TRBJ2-3
CASSLGLAWIPKADTQYF
TGTGCCAGCAGCTTAGGGTTAGCGTGGATCCCAAAGGCAGATACGCAGTATTTT
>14|-|once|TRBV6-1|TRBJ1-1
CASSELRLNTEAFF
TGTGCCAGCAGTGAGTTGCGCCTGAACACTGAAGCTTTCTTT
>16|-|-|TRBV27|TRBJ2-5
CASSFIGLGKQETQYF
TGTGCCAGCAGTTTCATTGGGTTGGGAAAACAAGAGACCCAGTACTTC
>14|-|-|TRBV9|TRBJ2-2
CASSVVGGAGELFF
TGTGCCAGCAGCGTAGTGGGGGGCGCCGGGGAGCTGTTTTTT
>15|-|-|TRBV4-3|TRBJ2-7
CASSQDLQGLKEQYF
TGCGCCAGCAGCCAAGACTTGCAGGGGCTAAAAGAGCAGTACTTC
>14|TRBD1|few|TRBV18|TRBJ1-1
CASSQGTANTEAFF
TGTGCCAGCTCACAAGGGACAGCTAACACTGAAGCTTTCTTT
>13|-|-|TRBV5-1|TRBJ1-6
CASSSGPNSPLHF
TGCGCCAGCAGCTCGGGTCCTAACTCACCCCTCCACTTT
>11|-|-|TRBV5-1|TRBJ2-1
CASRMDNEQFF
TGCGCCAGCAGAATGGACAATGAGCAGTTCTTC
>19|TRBD2|-|TRBV9|TRBJ2-5
CASSGTRAASGRRQETQYF
TGTGCCAGCAGCGGCACGAGGGCGGCTAGCGGGAGGAGGCAAGAGACCCAGTACTTC
>13|-|-|TRBV7-6|TRBJ2-4
CASSPGGPVLQYF
TGTGCCAGCAGCCCTGGGGGTCCGGTCCTTCAGTACTTC
>14|-|-|TRBV30|TRBJ2-3
CAWSVSLGTDTQYF
TGTGCCTGGAGTGTTTCCTTAGGCACAGATACGCAGTATTTT
>15|-|-|TRBV25-1|TRBJ1-1
CASSEEGRQNTEAFF
TGTGCCAGCAGTGAGGAGGGACGGCAGAACACTGAAGCTTTCTTT
>11|-|-|TRBV6-1|TRBJ1-6
CASSEPPALHF
TGTGCCAGCAGTGAACCCCCCGCCCTCCACTTT
>18|TRBD2|-|TRBV5-1|TRBJ2-5
CASSRGTSGGALEETQYF
TGCGCCAGCAGCCGCGGGACTAGCGGGGGGGCCTTAGAAGAGACCCAGTACTTC
>16|TRBD1|-|TRBV4-1|TRBJ2-7
CASSQDPGQGKYEQYF
TGCGCCAGCAGCCAAGATCCGGGACAGGGGAAGTACGAGCAGTACTTC
>16|TRBD2|-|TRBV7-2|TRBJ2-5
CASSLALAGAGETQYF
TGTGCCAGCAGCTTAGCACTAGCGGGAGCAGGGGAGACCCAGTACTTC
>16|TRBD1|-|TRBV7-2|TRBJ2-2
CASSTWGTGNTGELFF
TGTGCCAGCAGCACATGGGGGACAGGGAACACCGGGGAGCTGTTTTTT
>15|TRBD2|-|TRBV15|TRBJ2-1
CATSRGGTSSYEQFF
TGTGCCACCAGCAGGGGCGGGACTAGCTCTTATGAGCAGTTCTTC
>15|-|-|TRBV6-5|TRBJ2-6
CASRLDRSGANVLTF
TGTGCCAGCAGACTTGACCGTTCTGGGGCCAACGTCCTGACTTTC
>15|-|-|TRBV7-2|TRBJ2-1
CASSQGLTVYNEQFF
TGTGCCAGCAGCCAAGGACTCACAGTTTACAATGAGCAGTTCTTC
>15|TRBD1|once|TRBV6-1|TRBJ2-2
CASREDRGYTGELFF
TGTGCCAGCAGGGAGGACAGGGGGTACACCGGGGAGCTGTTTTTT
>15|TRBD1|-|TRBV2|TRBJ1-2
CASSEYPGQGSGYTF
TGTGCCAGCAGTGAATACCCTGGACAGGGGTCTGGCTACACCTTC
>17|-|-|TRBV6-1|TRBJ1-3
CASSDQIGGGSGNTIYF
TGTGCCAGCAGTGATCAAATCGGGGGGGGCTCTGGAAACACCATATATTTT
>15|TRBD1|once|TRBV18|TRBJ2-7
CASSPGQGLSYEQYF
TGTGCCAGCTCACCGGGACAGGGGTTAAGCTACGAGCAGTACTTC
>14|-|-|TRBV2|TRBJ2-7
CASTPWTPGDEQYF
TGTGCCAGCACCCCCTGGACGCCGGGCGACGAGCAGTACTTC